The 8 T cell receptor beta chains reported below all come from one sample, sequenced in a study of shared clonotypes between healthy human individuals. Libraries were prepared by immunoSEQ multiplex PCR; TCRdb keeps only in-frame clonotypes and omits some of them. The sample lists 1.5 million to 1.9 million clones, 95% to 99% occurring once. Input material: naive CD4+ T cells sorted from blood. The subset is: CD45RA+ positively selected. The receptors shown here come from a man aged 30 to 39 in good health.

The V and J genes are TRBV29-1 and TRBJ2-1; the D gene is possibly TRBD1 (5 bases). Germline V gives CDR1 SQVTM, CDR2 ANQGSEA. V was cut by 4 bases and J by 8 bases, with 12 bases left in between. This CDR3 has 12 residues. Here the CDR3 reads CSVVPGLDEQFF. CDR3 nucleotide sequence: TGCAGCGTTGTTCCAGGGTTGGATGAGCAGTTCTTC.

The CDR3 DNA reads TGTGCCAGCAGCTTGTATAGAGACACCGGGGAGCTGTTTTTT. It codes for CASSLYRDTGELFF. The rearrangement uses TRBV7-2 and TRBJ2-2; D not certain. The germline V gene has CDR1 SGHTA and CDR2 FQGNSA. Trimming left V 3 bases short and J 3 bases short, with 8 bases between. The CDR3 contains 14 residues. The complete variable domain, with remaining parts taken from reference TRBV7-2 and TRBJ2-2, reads GAGVSQSPSNKVTEKGKDVELRCDPISGHTALYWYRQSLGQGLEFLIYFQGNSAPDKSGLPSDRFSAERTGGSVSTLTIQRTQQEDSAVYLCASSLYRDTGELFFGEGSRLTVL.

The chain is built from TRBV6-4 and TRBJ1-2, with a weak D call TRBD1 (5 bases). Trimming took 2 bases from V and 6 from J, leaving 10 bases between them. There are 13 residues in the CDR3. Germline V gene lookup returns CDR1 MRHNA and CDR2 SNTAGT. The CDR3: CASSDTGGHGYTF. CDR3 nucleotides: TGTGCCAGCAGTGACACAGGAGGCCATGGCTACACCTTC.

The CDR3 is CASNLGHTGELFF. The CDR3 DNA reads TGTGCCAGCAATCTGGGGCACACCGGGGAGCTGTTTTTT. The chain joins TRBV2 to TRBJ2-2, with D possibly being TRBD1 (5 bases). The CDR3 runs 13 residues. V was clipped by 7 bases and J by 3 bases, with 9 bases between them. Germline assignment: CDR1 SNHLY and CDR2 FYNNEI.

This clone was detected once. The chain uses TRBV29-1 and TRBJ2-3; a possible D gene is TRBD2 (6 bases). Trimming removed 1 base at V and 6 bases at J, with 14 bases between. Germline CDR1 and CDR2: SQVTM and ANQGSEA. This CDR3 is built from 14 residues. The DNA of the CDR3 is TGCAGCGTTGAAGTGAGACTAGGACATGATACGCAGTATTTT. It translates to CSVEVRLGHDTQYF.

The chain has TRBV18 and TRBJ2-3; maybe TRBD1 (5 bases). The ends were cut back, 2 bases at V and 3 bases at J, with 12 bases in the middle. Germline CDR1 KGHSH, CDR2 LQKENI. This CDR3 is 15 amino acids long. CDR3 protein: CASSPFRDMTDTQYF. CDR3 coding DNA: TGTGCCAGCTCACCATTCAGGGATATGACAGATACGCAGTATTTT. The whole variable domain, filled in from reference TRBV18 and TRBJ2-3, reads NAGVMQNPRHLVRRRGQEARLRCSPMKGHSHVYWYRQLPEEGLKFMVYLQKENIIDESGMPKERFSAEFPKEGPSILRIQQVVRGDSAAYFCASSPFRDMTDTQYFGPGTRLTVL.

The DNA for the CDR3 is TGTGCCAGCAGTGAATCAGGGACCAGCTATGAGCAGTTCTTC. This gives the protein CASSESGTSYEQFF. V is TRBV25-1 and J is TRBJ2-1; D possibly matches TRBD1 or TRBD2 (5 bases each). Looked up from germline, CDR1 is MGHDK and CDR2 is SYGVNS. This CDR3 has 14 residues. V was shortened by 1 base and J by 8 bases, with 12 bases between the two germline ends.

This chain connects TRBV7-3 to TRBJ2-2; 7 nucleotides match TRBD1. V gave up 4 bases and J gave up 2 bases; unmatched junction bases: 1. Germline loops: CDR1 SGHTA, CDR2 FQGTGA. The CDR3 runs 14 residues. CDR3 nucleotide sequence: TGTGCCAGCAGCTGGGACAGAAACACCGGGGAGCTGTTTTTT. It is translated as CASSWDRNTGELFF.